The 29 T cell receptor beta chains reported below all come from one sample, sequenced in a study of cytomegalovirus exposure and HLA in healthy donors. Primers for the PCR totalled 60 Vbeta and 13 Jbeta. Sequenced by immunoSEQ multiplex PCR; TCRdb stores in-frame clones only, minus some. The sample yields over 200,000 clones, 82% seen once. Input material: PBMCs. Receptor source: a middle-aged woman in good health and CMV-seropositive.

CDR3 DNA: TGTGCCAGTAGTTACCTTCCGGGACAAAACACCGGGGAGCTGTTTTTT. Its protein product is CASSYLPGQNTGELFF. The V and J genes are TRBV19 and TRBJ2-2; perhaps TRBD1 as D (6 bases). The CDR3 consists of 16 residues. V lost 5 bases, J lost 2 bases, and 15 bases lay in between. Germline values: CDR1 LNHDA, CDR2 SQIVND (reference sequence).

This clone occurred a few times. The rearrangement joins TRBV9 to TRBJ1-6; D not resolved. This CDR3 comprises 12 residues. The germline gives CDR1 SGDLS, CDR2 YYNGEE. V lost 3 bases and J lost 10, with 8 bases in between. The CDR3 loop is CASSGPGSPLHF. CDR3 DNA: TGTGCCAGCAGCGGTCCGGGGTCACCCCTCCACTTT.

Turning to this clone: Compared with germline, one end of the junction differs, possibly owing to a read error. The chain is built from TRBV5-1 and TRBJ1-1; 12 bases are a match to TRBD1. This CDR3 is 16 amino acids long. Germline assignment: CDR1 SGHRS and CDR2 YFSETQ. In nucleotides, the CDR3 is TGTGCCAGCAGCTACGGGACAGGGGGCTTAAACACTGAAGCTTTCTTT. Translation: CASSYGTGGLNTEAFF. Full variable domain (remainder filled in from reference TRBV5-1 and TRBJ1-1): KAGVTQTPRYLIKTRGQQVTLSCSPISGHRSVSWYQQTPGQGLQFLFEYFSETQRNKGNFPGRFSGRQFSNSRSEMNVSTLELGDSALYLCASSYGTGGLNTEAFFGQGTRLTVV.

This clone was seen once. The gene calls are TRBV7-2 and TRBJ2-2, with 12 bases lining up with TRBD2. From germline, CDR1 is SGHTA and CDR2 FQGNSA. The CDR3 length is 15 residues. The trim removed 4 bases at V and 7 bases at J, leaving 4 bases unmatched. The CDR3 DNA reads as TGTGCCAGCAGCTCCTGGACTAGCGGGGTCGGGGAGCTGTTTTTT. It encodes CASSSWTSGVGELFF.

Only a few counts were recorded for this clone. The chain employs TRBV29-1 and TRBJ2-7, with D possibly being TRBD2 (6 bases). Trimming shortened V by 6 bases and J by 0 bases, and 12 bases separated the two germline ends. The CDR3 sequence is 13 residues long. Germline-derived CDR1 and CDR2 are SQVTM and ANQGSEA. CDR3: CSVAGTGSYEQYF. The DNA for the CDR3 is TGCAGCGTGGCCGGGACTGGCTCCTACGAGCAGTACTTC.

This sequence joins TRBV5-1 and TRBJ1-1, with D possibly matching TRBD1 (6 bases). Germline values: CDR1 SGHRS, CDR2 YFSETQ. V lost 1 base and J 1 base, leaving 8 bases between the germline ends. The CDR3 runs 14 residues. The CDR3 region is CASSLRQENTEAFF. In nucleotides, the CDR3 is TGCGCCAGCAGCTTGAGACAGGAGAACACTGAAGCTTTCTTT. The variable domain in full, with the rest retrieved from reference TRBV5-1 and TRBJ1-1, is KAGVTQTPRYLIKTRGQQVTLSCSPISGHRSVSWYQQTPGQGLQFLFEYFSETQRNKGNFPGRFSGRQFSNSRSEMNVSTLELGDSALYLCASSLRQENTEAFFGQGTRLTVV.

The chain couples TRBV6-6 to TRBJ1-2; D is ambiguous. From germline, CDR1 is MNHNY and CDR2 SVGAGI (reference sequence). The CDR3 loop spans 12 amino acids. Trimming shortened V by 7 bases and J by 7 bases, and 13 bases separated the two germline ends. CDR3 loop: CASTQGRSGYTF. CDR3 in DNA: TGTGCCAGCACCCAAGGGAGGAGTGGCTACACCTTC.

This clone was picked up a small number of times. The rearrangement uses TRBV19 and TRBJ1-1; no firm D call. Trimming removed 5 bases at V and 1 base at J, with 14 bases between. Germline V gives CDR1 LNHDA, CDR2 SQIVND (reference sequence). The CDR3 runs to 15 residues. The CDR3 nucleotides read TGTGCCAGTAGTCCCCCCGTGAGGAAGAACACTGAAGCTTTCTTT. Residues: CASSPPVRKNTEAFF.

This chain links TRBV19 with TRBJ1-1; D not resolved. V lost 2 bases, J lost 1 base, and 14 bases lay in between. This CDR3 is built from 16 residues. Germline values: CDR1 LNHDA, CDR2 SQIVND (reference sequence). The CDR3 reads CASSIFGRNTNTEAFF. CDR3 coding DNA: TGTGCCAGTAGTATATTCGGCAGGAATACGAACACTGAAGCTTTCTTT.

This clone has only one observation. The J gene is TRBJ1-5, the V gene TRBV21-1. TRBV21-1 is a documented pseudogene. The CDR3 extends over 16 amino acids. CDR3 nucleotides: TGTGCCCGACTCACGGGGGGCCGGTATAGCAATCAGCCCCAGCATTTT. This encodes CARLTGGRYSNQPQHF.

The chain has TRBV5-5 and TRBJ2-5, with a weak D call TRBD1 (5 bases). The germline V gene encodes CDR1 SGHKS and CDR2 YYEKEE (reference sequence). Trimming shortened V by 0 bases and J by 7 bases, and 16 bases separated the two germline ends. CDR3 length equals 15 residues. The CDR3 is CASSLEDTLFGTQYF. The CDR3 region has the DNA TGTGCCAGCAGCTTGGAGGACACCCTTTTTGGGACCCAGTACTTC.

The genes are TRBV7-2 and TRBJ2-7; D is perhaps TRBD1 (5 bases). The CDR3 has 13 residues. V was cut by 2 bases and J by 6 bases, with 11 bases left in between. Germline CDR1 and CDR2: SGHTA and FQGNSA. This chain's CDR3 is CASSLLQGVEQYF. DNA for the CDR3: TGTGCCAGCAGCTTACTCCAGGGTGTCGAGCAGTACTTC.

The V and J genes are TRBV6-5 and TRBJ1-2; tentative D call: TRBD1 (5 bases). The V end lost 6 bases, the J end lost 4 bases, and 9 bases lay between the germline ends. This CDR3 spans 12 amino acids. Germline loops: CDR1 MNHEY, CDR2 SVGAGI. CDR3 amino acids: CASSQDSYGYTF. As DNA, the CDR3 is TGTGCCAGCAGCCAAGACAGCTATGGCTACACCTTC.

The V and J genes are TRBV5-6 and TRBJ2-3; maybe TRBD2 (5 bases). Trimming pared 0 bases from V and 8 bases from J, leaving 13 bases between. This CDR3 contains 14 residues. Germline V gene data show CDR1 as SGHDT and CDR2 as YYEEEE. CDR3 sequence reads: CASSLGTGPGTQYF. The DNA for the CDR3 is TGTGCCAGCAGCTTGGGGACTGGTCCGGGTACGCAGTATTTT.

The chain employs TRBV20-1 and TRBJ1-2; D gene unclear. Looked up from germline, CDR1 is DFQATT and CDR2 is SNEGSKA (reference sequence). V was shortened by 4 bases and J by 8 bases, with 11 bases between the two germline ends. CDR3 length: 11 amino acids. The CDR3 bases are TGCAGTGCTACCACTAGGCTCGGCTACACCTTC. Its protein is CSATTRLGYTF.

V gene TRBV9 combines with J gene TRBJ2-2; D is uncertain. The CDR3 is made up of 13 amino acids. Trimming left V 0 bases short and J 7 bases short, with 7 bases between. Looked up from germline, CDR1 is SGDLS and CDR2 is YYNGEE. In DNA form, the CDR3 reads TGTGCCAGCAGCGTAGGTGCCGGCGGGGAGCTGTTTTTT. It specifies CASSVGAGGELFF.

This clone was counted a few times. This sequence joins TRBV14 and TRBJ1-2; 7 bases map to TRBD1. With 5 bases clipped from V and 3 bases from J, the junction kept 3 bases outside the gene matches. The CDR3 contains 13 residues. Germline V CDR1 and CDR2: SGHDN, FVKESK. Here the CDR3 DNA reads TGTGCCAGCAGCTGGGACAGCTACTATGGCTACACCTTC. Encoded protein: CASSWDSYYGYTF.

The chain couples TRBV13 to TRBJ1-1; D is perhaps TRBD1 (6 bases). Trimming left V 3 bases short and J 6 bases short, with 23 bases between. Germline loops: CDR1 PRHDT, CDR2 FYEKMQ (reference sequence). The CDR3 runs 17 residues. The CDR3 nucleotides read TGTGCCAGCAGCTTTACCTTGGATAGGGGGAGGGACCCTGAAGCTTTCTTT. Protein: CASSFTLDRGRDPEAFF.

This clone was counted between two and nine times. This chain joins TRBV7-8 and TRBJ1-4; D ambiguous. The ends were cut back, 3 bases at V and 3 bases at J, with 8 bases in the middle. The germline V gene encodes CDR1 SGHVS and CDR2 FQNEAQ. The CDR3 runs to 14 residues. CDR3 amino acids: CASSFGEANEKLFF. The CDR3, as DNA: TGTGCCAGCAGCTTCGGAGAAGCTAATGAAAAACTGTTTTTT.

This clone was observed a few times. CDR3 residues: CASSPTESSYNEQFF. DNA for the CDR3: TGTGCCAGCAGTCCGACAGAGAGCTCCTACAATGAGCAGTTCTTC. V usage is TRBV6-5 and J usage is TRBJ2-1, with D possibly TRBD1 on 5 matching bases. Germline lookup yields CDR1 MNHEY and CDR2 SVGAGI. The CDR3 loop spans 15 amino acids. The germline V and J ends were trimmed by 5 bases and 0 bases, with 11 bases remaining between them.

Worth noting for this clone: Additional DNA sequences in this sample encode the identical CDR3. J is TRBJ2-7 and V is TRBV19; D is ambiguous. CDR3 size: 14 residues. Germline V CDR1 and CDR2: LNHDA, SQIVND (reference sequence). The ends were cut back, 1 base at V and 3 bases at J, with 10 bases in the middle. The CDR3 DNA sequence: TGTGCCAGTAGTATAGTAGCCGGTGTCTACGAGCAGTACTTC. Residues: CASSIVAGVYEQYF.

This chain joins TRBV7-8 and TRBJ2-7, with 9 bases matching TRBD2. Germline V gene data show CDR1 as SGHVS and CDR2 as FQNEAQ. After removal of 8 bases from V and 0 bases from J, the junction contained 8 bases not matched to a gene. The CDR3 consists of 15 residues. CDR3 in amino acids: CASGPGLAISYEQYF. The CDR3 DNA reads as TGTGCCAGCGGCCCGGGACTAGCCATCTCCTACGAGCAGTACTTC. Full variable domain (outside the CDR3, taken from reference TRBV7-8 and TRBJ2-7): GAGVSQSPRYKVAKRGQDVALRCDPISGHVSLFWYQQALGQGPEFLTYFQNEAQLDKSGLPSDRFFAERPEGSVSTLKIQRTQQEDSAVYLCASGPGLAISYEQYFGPGTRLTVT.

The chain links TRBV30 to TRBJ1-1; D gene unclear. The CDR3 is made up of 13 amino acids. V lost 0 bases and J lost 4, with 9 bases in between. CDR1 and CDR2 (germline): GTSNPN, SVGIG (reference sequence). The CDR3 sequence is CAWSVGRATEAFF. In DNA, the CDR3 is TGTGCCTGGAGTGTCGGGAGGGCCACTGAAGCTTTCTTT.

The rearrangement links TRBV30 to TRBJ1-3; TRBD1 is a possible D gene (5 bases). The CDR3 length is 16 residues. Germline-derived CDR1 and CDR2 are GTSNPN and SVGIG (reference sequence). Trimming removed 3 bases from V and 1 base from J, with 16 bases in between. The CDR3 region has the DNA TGTGCCTGGAGACCCAGGGAAAAGGGGTCTGGAAACACCATATATTTT. Translating gives CAWRPREKGSGNTIYF.

The chain combines TRBV25-1 with TRBJ1-1, with TRBD1 identical over 7 bases. This CDR3 region has 15 residues. Trimming took 4 bases from V and 5 from J; bases not matched to a gene: 10. From germline, CDR1 is MGHDK and CDR2 SYGVNS. CDR3 nucleotide sequence: TGTGCCAGCAGTGGGCAGGGGGGAGGAAGGACTGAAGCTTTCTTT. It yields the protein CASSGQGGGRTEAFF.

This sequence joins TRBV7-3 and TRBJ2-1, with 8 positions matching TRBD2. The CDR3 loop spans 16 amino acids. The V gene's germline CDR1 is SGHTA and CDR2 FQGTGA. J was trimmed by 6 bases and V by 5 bases; bases with no gene match: 12. The CDR3 is CASSPQGSGIRNEQFF. The CDR3 bases are TGTGCCAGCAGCCCCCAGGGTAGCGGGATACGCAATGAGCAGTTCTTC.

This chain connects TRBV21-1 to TRBJ1-5; the table's D call of TRBD1 was not tested on the DNA. TRBV21-1 is deemed a pseudogene. CDR3 length: 15 residues. The CDR3 protein is CASSPPRVRVRPQHF. CDR3 nucleotide sequence: TGTGCCAGCAGCCCCCCCAGGGTAAGGGTTCGGCCCCAGCATTTT.

The chain joins TRBV10-3 to TRBJ2-6, with 8 bases fitting TRBD1. The CDR3 contains 14 residues. The V gene end was trimmed by 11 bases and the J gene end by 4 bases; junction bases not matched to a gene: 7. Germline-derived CDR1 and CDR2 are ENHRY and SYGVKD. The CDR3: CAAQGARGANVLTF. CDR3 in DNA: TGTGCCGCCCAGGGGGCAAGGGGGGCCAACGTCCTGACTTTC.

The rearrangement uses TRBV7-9 and TRBJ1-2; D not resolved. This CDR3 is 12 amino acids long. Looked up from germline, CDR1 is SEHNR and CDR2 is FQNEAQ (reference sequence). V lost 4 bases and J lost 12, with 15 bases in between. CDR3 coding DNA: TGTGCCAGCAGCTCCGGGGTAACGTGGGACACCTTC. Amino acids: CASSSGVTWDTF. The full variable domain, rest sourced from reference TRBV7-9 and TRBJ1-2, is DTGVSQNPRHKITKRGQNVTFRCDPISEHNRLYWYRQTLGQGPEFLTYFQNEAQLEKSRLLSDRFSAERPKGSFSTLEIQRTEQGDSAMYLCASSSGVTWDTFGSGTRLTVV.